The next 27 T cell receptor beta chains were all read from a single sample in a study of CD8 T cells in ankylosing spondylitis. General study results and limits: Seemingly distinctive of ankylosing spondylitis blood was a TCR beta motif formed by eight highly homologous variants.

One entry per CDR3 protein results from TCRdb running MiXCR on the 5' RACE reads. The sample has a few hundred thousand distinct CDR3 sequences, around 8% seen once. These TCRs are of unknown antigen specificity. The sample consisted of blood, either unsorted or a sorted T cell fraction (not recorded which). The receptor source for this set is a male donor with ankylosing spondylitis.

The chain carries TRBV5-1 and TRBJ2-3, with D possibly TRBD2 on 5 matching bases. This CDR3 region has 15 residues. Trimming took off 0 bases at V and 3 bases at J, with 11 bases between the two ends. CDR1 is SGHRS, CDR2 YFSETQ, per germline. CDR3 residues: CASSLDPGRTDTQYF. The CDR3 nucleotides are TGCGCCAGCAGCTTGGATCCGGGAAGGACAGATACGCAGTATTTT.

Concerning this clonotype itself: Since a much larger clone is just one base distant, this may be a read error. No conserved phenylalanine or tryptophan is present at the end of the CDR3, so a read error is the likely explanation. V is TRBV12-3 or TRBV12-4 and J is TRBJ2-7; a weak D match, TRBD1 (6 bases). Between the trimmed V and J ends, which lost 6 bases and 9 bases, there was a span of 12 bases. The CDR3 is 11 residues long. The CDR3, as DNA: TGTGCCAGCAGCCCAGGGGCCCTGCAGTACCTC. It translates to CASSPGALQYL.

V gene TRBV18 combines with J gene TRBJ1-1; no firm D call. V dropped 7 bases and J dropped 4 bases, with 16 bases sitting between them. The V gene's germline CDR1 is KGHSH and CDR2 LQKENI. CDR3 length: 14 amino acids. This CDR3 reads CASFTRTPPTEAFF. The CDR3 nucleotides are TGTGCCAGCTTCACAAGGACGCCACCCACTGAAGCTTTCTTT.

This clonotype showed up just a few times. The chain recombines TRBV9 with TRBJ2-5; D tentatively reads TRBD1 or TRBD2 (5 bases each). The V end was cut by 2 bases, the J end by 1 base, with 9 bases between. This CDR3 is built from 14 residues. Germline CDR1 reads SGDLS; CDR2 reads YYNGEE. The CDR3 nucleotides read TGTGCCAGCAGCGTTTGGGACGCCCAAGAGACCCAGTACTTC. Its translation is CASSVWDAQETQYF.

The chain is built from TRBV15 and TRBJ2-2; 7 bases fit TRBD1. This CDR3 has 15 residues. V lost 7 bases to trimming and J lost 3 bases; unmatched junction nucleotides: 8. Germline CDR1 LNHNV, CDR2 YYDKDF (reference sequence). The CDR3 loop is CATMNRGRDTGELFF. The CDR3 coding sequence is TGTGCCACCATGAACAGGGGAAGGGACACCGGGGAGCTGTTTTTT.

This clonotype has a count of ten or more. J is TRBJ2-2 and V is TRBV5-1; D may be TRBD1 or TRBD2 (5 bases each). The CDR3 runs to 16 residues. V was pared by 0 bases and J by 4 bases, with 13 bases between. The V gene's germline CDR1 is SGHRS and CDR2 YFSETQ. The CDR3 region has the DNA TGCGCCAGCAGCTTGGCCGGGGCCGTTGGCACCGGGGAGCTGTTTTTT. Protein: CASSLAGAVGTGELFF. Using reference TRBV5-1 and TRBJ2-2 for the parts outside the CDR3, the full variable domain is KAGVTQTPRYLIKTRGQQVTLSCSPISGHRSVSWYQQTPGQGLQFLFEYFSETQRNKGNFPGRFSGRQFSNSRSEMNVSTLELGDSALYLCASSLAGAVGTGELFFGEGSRLTVL.

This clonotype showed up just a few times. The rearrangement uses TRBV20-1 and TRBJ1-1; possible D gene TRBD1, 6 bases. The germline V gene encodes CDR1 DFQATT and CDR2 SNEGSKA (reference sequence). CDR3 length equals 14 residues. The germline V and J ends were trimmed by 3 bases and 6 bases, with 17 bases remaining between them. CDR3 residues: CSARGGPLYAEAFF. DNA of the CDR3: TGCAGTGCTAGGGGGGGCCCCTTGTACGCTGAAGCTTTCTTT.

The chain employs TRBV2 and TRBJ2-2, with D perhaps matching TRBD1 (6 bases). CDR3 size: 15 residues. V was clipped by 5 bases and J by 2 bases, with 12 bases between them. Germline V gives CDR1 SNHLY, CDR2 FYNNEI. CDR3 region: CASSFQGPNTGELFF. The CDR3 bases are TGTGCCAGCAGTTTTCAGGGGCCTAACACCGGGGAGCTGTTTTTT.

This clonotype was counted at least ten times. The V and J genes are TRBV29-1 and TRBJ2-3; D is unresolved. Germline lookup yields CDR1 SQVTM and CDR2 ANQGSEA. The germline V and J ends were trimmed by 0 bases and 3 bases, with 1 base remaining between them. CDR3 length: 11 amino acids. The CDR3 is CSVEETDTQYF. The CDR3 nucleotides are TGCAGCGTTGAAGAGACAGATACGCAGTATTTT.

The gene calls are TRBV20-1 and TRBJ2-7; possible D gene TRBD2, 6 bases. Germline-derived CDR1 and CDR2 are DFQATT and SNEGSKA (reference sequence). Trimming stripped 1 base from V and 6 bases from J, with 16 bases between. The CDR3 contains 14 residues. This CDR3 is CSARVGGGTLEQYF. CDR3 bases: TGCAGTGCTAGAGTTGGGGGAGGAACTCTCGAGCAGTACTTC.

The gene calls are TRBV7-6 and TRBJ2-2; the match to TRBD1 covers 7 bases. V gave up 0 bases and J gave up 5 bases; unmatched junction bases: 9. Germline V gene data show CDR1 as SGHVS and CDR2 as FNYEAQ. CDR3 length equals 17 residues. The CDR3 reads CASSLADRFRATGELFF. CDR3 DNA sequence: TGTGCCAGCAGCTTAGCGGACAGGTTCAGAGCGACCGGGGAGCTGTTTTTT.

The chain uses TRBV19 and TRBJ2-2, with D perhaps being TRBD1 or TRBD2 (5 bases each). The V and J ends lost 5 bases and 6 bases respectively, with 16 bases between them. Per the germline V gene, CDR1 is LNHDA and CDR2 is SQIVND (reference sequence). CDR3 size: 15 residues. The CDR3 protein is CASSQQVFGAGELFF. The CDR3 nucleotides are TGTGCCAGTAGTCAACAGGTCTTCGGGGCCGGGGAGCTGTTTTTT.

This chain joins TRBV29-1 and TRBJ2-2; TRBD2 matches at 7 bases. The CDR3 has 17 residues. With 0 bases clipped from V and 4 bases from J, the junction kept 11 bases outside the gene matches. The germline V gene encodes CDR1 SQVTM and CDR2 ANQGSEA. CDR3 sequence (DNA): TGCAGCGTTGAAGATCTGGGAGGGAGACAAGGCACCGGGGAGCTGTTTTTT. This gives the protein CSVEDLGGRQGTGELFF.

This clonotype was seen a handful of times. The rearrangement joins TRBV28 to TRBJ1-1, with D perhaps matching TRBD1 (5 bases). V dropped 5 bases and J dropped 8 bases, with 15 bases sitting between them. This CDR3 has 13 residues. Germline V gene sequence: CDR1 MDHEN, CDR2 SYDVKM. CDR3 DNA sequence: TGTGCCAGCAGTCGGGGACGGTCTAGGGAAGCTTTCTTT. This codes for CASSRGRSREAFF.

The chain uses TRBV21-1 and TRBJ1-6; TRBD1 is the table's D call, not checked against the DNA. TRBV21-1 is shown as a pseudogene. The CDR3 runs to 14 residues. The CDR3 sequence is CASSKEHFLGALHF. CDR3 nucleotides: TGTGCCAGCAGCAAAGAACATTTTTTAGGGGCCCTCCACTTT.

The V gene is TRBV9, the J gene TRBJ2-1; TRBD2 matches at 10 bases. Germline V CDR1 and CDR2: SGDLS, YYNGEE. Unmatched junction bases numbered 7, after V lost 3 bases and J lost 7 bases. The CDR3 loop spans 15 amino acids. The DNA of the CDR3 is TGTGCCAGCAGCGCCACCGGGACTAGCGTTAATGAGCAGTTCTTC. It yields the protein CASSATGTSVNEQFF. The variable domain in full, completed from reference TRBV9 and TRBJ2-1, reads DSGVTQTPKHLITATGQRVTLRCSPRSGDLSVYWYQQSLDQGLQFLIQYYNGEERAKGNILERFSAQQFPDLHSELNLSSLELGDSALYFCASSATGTSVNEQFFGPGTRLTVL.

With regard to this clonotype: A much larger clone lies one base from this, so it may be a read error. This chain connects TRBV5-1 to TRBJ2-7; possibly TRBD1 for D (6 bases). Germline loops: CDR1 SGHRS, CDR2 YFSETQ. Trimming took off 1 base at V and 5 bases at J, with 13 bases between the two ends. CDR3 length: 14 amino acids. CDR3 sequence reads: CASSLTTGSHEQYF. Here the CDR3 DNA reads TGCGCCAGCAGCTTGACTACAGGGTCCCACGAGCAGTACTTC.

This clonotype was recorded at least ten times. The J gene is TRBJ2-5, the V gene TRBV29-1; D is ambiguous. The germline V gene encodes CDR1 SQVTM and CDR2 ANQGSEA. The CDR3 extends over 11 amino acids. Trimming pared 3 bases from V and 4 bases from J, leaving 6 bases between. The CDR3 region has the DNA TGCAGCGTTGAGGGGATAGAGACCCAGTACTTC. Its translation is CSVEGIETQYF.

This clonotype was counted ten times or more. The gene calls are TRBV4-2 and TRBJ2-2; 8 bases line up with TRBD2. V lost 4 bases, J lost 4 bases, and 8 bases stayed unmatched. This CDR3 is built from 16 residues. Germline V gene lookup returns CDR1 LGHNA and CDR2 YNFKEQ. The CDR3 coding sequence is TGTGCCAGCAGCCGGCGAGCGGGAGTTGGCACCGGGGAGCTGTTTTTT. Translating gives CASSRRAGVGTGELFF.

The chain couples TRBV7-9 to TRBJ1-1; D uncertain. CDR1 SEHNR and CDR2 FQNEAQ come from the germline V gene (reference sequence). V lost 5 bases to trimming and J lost 3 bases, with 16 bases between them. The CDR3 consists of 15 residues. Here the CDR3 reads CASSHSKVEYTEAFF. The CDR3 DNA reads TGTGCCAGCAGCCATAGCAAGGTTGAGTACACTGAAGCTTTCTTT.

This CDR3 reads CASSLEAGGRNEQFF. The CDR3 DNA reads as TGCGCCAGCAGCTTGGAGGCGGGAGGGAGGAATGAGCAGTTCTTC. The chain links TRBV5-1 to TRBJ2-1; the match to TRBD2 covers 9 bases. CDR1 SGHRS and CDR2 YFSETQ come from the germline V gene. The trim removed 0 bases at V and 7 bases at J, leaving 5 bases unmatched. This CDR3 region has 15 residues.

The chain couples TRBV27 to TRBJ1-2; D ambiguous. In germline, CDR1 is MNHEY, CDR2 SMNVEV (reference sequence). The CDR3 spans 15 residues. V lost 5 bases and J 8 bases, leaving 21 bases between the germline ends. Here the CDR3 DNA reads TGTGCCAGCAGTAAAACCCGACGGACGCGGCAGGGCTACACCTTC. Translating it yields CASSKTRRTRQGYTF.

This clonotype was recorded many times. The chain links TRBV18 to TRBJ1-1, with a weak D call TRBD1 (6 bases). Trimming removed 0 bases from V and 5 bases from J, with 13 bases in between. The CDR3 contains 15 residues. Germline CDR1 and CDR2: KGHSH and LQKENI. CDR3 in DNA: TGTGCCAGCTCACCACCGGGGGGGCGAAGGACTGAAGCTTTCTTT. This gives the protein CASSPPGGRRTEAFF.

The chain couples TRBV5-1 to TRBJ1-2; 8 bases align to TRBD1. The V gene end was trimmed by 2 bases and the J gene end by 4 bases; junction bases not matched to a gene: 4. The CDR3 consists of 14 residues. Germline loops: CDR1 SGHRS, CDR2 YFSETQ. The CDR3 DNA reads as TGCGCCAGCAGCTTCGGACAGGGCCCCTATGGCTACACCTTC. The encoded protein is CASSFGQGPYGYTF.

This clonotype was observed a handful of times. CDR3 region: CASSSDRLNTEAFF. In nucleotides, the CDR3 is TGTGCCAGCAGCTCCGACAGGCTGAACACTGAAGCTTTCTTT. The gene calls are TRBV6-2 or TRBV6-3 and TRBJ1-1, with D possibly TRBD1 on 6 matching bases. Germline values: CDR1 MNHEY, CDR2 SVGEGT. The CDR3 loop spans 14 amino acids. The V end lost 6 bases, the J end lost 0 bases, and 11 bases lay between the germline ends.

In its sample, this clonotype was seen a few times. This rearrangement joins TRBV2 to TRBJ2-7; D gene ambiguous. The V end lost 1 base, the J end lost 4 bases, and 2 bases lay between the germline ends. The CDR3 extends over 11 amino acids. CDR1 SNHLY and CDR2 FYNNEI come from the germline V gene. The CDR3 protein is CASSEVYEQYF. The CDR3 DNA reads as TGTGCCAGCAGTGAAGTTTACGAGCAGTACTTC.

This clonotype was seen only a few times. The V call is TRBV5-1, the J call TRBJ2-2, with D tentatively TRBD2 (6 bases). CDR1 is SGHRS, CDR2 YFSETQ, per germline. The CDR3 has 17 residues. The V and J ends lost 0 bases and 1 base respectively, with 13 bases between them. Written as DNA, the CDR3 is TGCGCCAGCAGCTTGGTCGCCCGCGGGGAGAACACCGGGGAGCTGTTTTTT. It yields the protein CASSLVARGENTGELFF.